The T cell receptor beta chain described here comes from a study of blood T cell repertoires in COVID-19. As for the study in general: In each case, the material was cDNA or gDNA derived from T cells, B-cell-depleted T cells, or PBMCs.

Germline loops: CDR1 MNHEY, CDR2 SVGEGT. The length of the CDR3 is 18 residues. Trimming took 1 base from V and 2 from J; bases not matched to a gene: 11. Assay: immunoSEQ multiplex PCR; the TCRdb copy retains only in-frame clones and omits some. In the table there are about 220,000 clones, around 80% of which are singletons. This clone was picked up one time. This sequence joins TRBV6-2 or TRBV6-3 and TRBJ2-1; TRBD2 aligns across 7 bases. Sequenced input: peripheral blood. The clonotype originates from a man between 40 and 49 years old who had recovered from COVID-19. The CDR3 DNA follows: TGTGCCAGCAGTTACTTGCGGGGGTTACCCGATACCTACAATGAGCAGTTCTTC. It is translated as CASSYLRGLPDTYNEQFF.